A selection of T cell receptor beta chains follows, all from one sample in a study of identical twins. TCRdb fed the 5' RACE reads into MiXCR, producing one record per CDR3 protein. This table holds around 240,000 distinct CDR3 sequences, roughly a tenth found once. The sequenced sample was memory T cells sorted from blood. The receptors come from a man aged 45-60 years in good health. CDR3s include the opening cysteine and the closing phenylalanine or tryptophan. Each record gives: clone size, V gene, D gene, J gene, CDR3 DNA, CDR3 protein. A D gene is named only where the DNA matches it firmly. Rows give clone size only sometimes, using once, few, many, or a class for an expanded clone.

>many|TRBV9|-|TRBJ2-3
TGTGCCAGCAGCGCCCGGAGGGGGGGCAGCACAGATACGCAGTATTTT
CASSARRGGSTDTQYF
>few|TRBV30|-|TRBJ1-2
TGTGCCTGGAGTGTACAGGGCGGTGGCTACACCTTC
CAWSVQGGGYTF
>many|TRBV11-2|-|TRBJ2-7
TGTGCCAGCAGCTTAGTTGCGGGAAGGAGGGGCGAGCAGTACTTC
CASSLVAGRRGEQYF
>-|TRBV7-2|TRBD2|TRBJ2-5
TGTGCCAGCAGCTTAGCGCTAGCGGGGGGGCAGGAGACCCAGTACTTC
CASSLALAGGQETQYF
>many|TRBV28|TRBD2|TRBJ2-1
TGTGCCAGCAGCCTTACGCTAGCGGGGATGTCCTACAATGAGCAGTTCTTC
CASSLTLAGMSYNEQFF
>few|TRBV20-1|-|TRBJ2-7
TGCAGTGCTAGAGATAGGAACTCCTACGAGCAGTACTTC
CSARDRNSYEQYF
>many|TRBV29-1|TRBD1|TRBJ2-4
TGCAGCGTTGGACAGGGAAGGGGCATTCAGTACTTC
CSVGQGRGIQYF
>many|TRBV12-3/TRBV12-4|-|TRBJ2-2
TGTGCCAGCAGCGAATCCTCCAGACCCGGGGAGCTGTTTTTT
CASSESSRPGELFF
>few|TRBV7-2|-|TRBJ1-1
TGTGCCAGCAGCTCTATCACAGGGACTGAAGCTTTCTTT
CASSSITGTEAFF
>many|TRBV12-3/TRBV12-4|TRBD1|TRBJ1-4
TGTGCCAGCAGCCCAAAGACAGGGCTTAATGAAAAACTGTTTTTT
CASSPKTGLNEKLFF
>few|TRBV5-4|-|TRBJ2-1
TGTGCCAGCAGCTTGGAAGTCTCCAGGTCCTACAATGAGCAGTTCTTC
CASSLEVSRSYNEQFF
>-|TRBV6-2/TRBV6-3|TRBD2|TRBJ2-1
TGTGCCAGCATTTTACGGGAGGGGGGCTACAATGAGCAGTTCTTC
CASILREGGYNEQFF
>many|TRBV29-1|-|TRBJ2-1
TGCAGCGTTGAGATGTATGAGGGCTATGAGCAGTTCTTC
CSVEMYEGYEQFF
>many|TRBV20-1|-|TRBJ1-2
TGCAGTGCTAGGGGTGGACGGAGGGGGGTCTATGGCTACACCTTC
CSARGGRRGVYGYTF
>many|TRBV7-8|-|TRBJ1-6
TGTGCCAGCAGCGCATTAACGGATTCACCCCTCCACTTT
CASSALTDSPLHF